This is a list of T cell receptor beta chains from one sample in a study of beta chain features in type 1 diabetes. Sequenced by immunoSEQ multiplex PCR; TCRdb stores in-frame clones only, minus some. Of about 710,000 clones in the sample, over 11% were seen once. The sequencing input was naive CD4+ T cells from blood. The source of these receptors is a man between 18 and 29 years old with type 1 diabetes. Each CDR3 is given with its conserved first and last residue. A D gene is named only where the DNA matches it firmly. Not every row has a clone size; where given, it reads once, few, many or a size class.

TRBJ2-7,-,TRBV7-3,-,CASGLGGYEQYF,TGTGCCAGCGGCCTTGGGGGCTACGAGCAGTACTTC
TRBJ2-3,-,TRBV9,TRBD1,CASSAAPGQGSYF,TGTGCCAGCAGCGCAGCACCGGGACAGGGTTCGTATTTT
TRBJ2-5,-,TRBV30,TRBD1,CAWSIGQGASETQYF,TGTGCCTGGAGTATTGGACAGGGGGCATCGGAGACCCAGTACTTC
TRBJ2-7,few,TRBV6-6,TRBD1,CASSYSMDRGFYEQYF,TGTGCCAGCAGTTACTCGATGGACAGGGGGTTTTACGAGCAGTACTTC
TRBJ2-7,few,TRBV7-2,-,CASSLGGSTYEQYF,TGTGCCAGCAGCTTAGGGGGGTCAACCTACGAGCAGTACTTC
TRBJ1-6,-,TRBV19,-,CASSKGFRDSPLHF,TGTGCCAGTAGTAAGGGGTTTCGGGATTCACCCCTCCACTTT
TRBJ2-5,-,TRBV7-2,TRBD2,CASSARRGGSETQYF,TGTGCCAGCAGCGCGAGGCGGGGGGGCTCAGAGACCCAGTACTTC
TRBJ1-5,few,TRBV30,-,CAWSPGHHSNQPQHF,TGTGCCTGGAGTCCTGGTCACCATAGCAATCAGCCCCAGCATTTT
TRBJ2-3,-,TRBV5-1,TRBD2,CASTSGGSTDTQYF,TGCGCCAGCACCAGCGGGGGAAGCACAGATACGCAGTATTTT
TRBJ2-3,-,TRBV4-3,-,CASSQEPSGTDTQYF,TGCGCCAGCAGCCAAGAGCCTTCCGGGACAGATACGCAGTATTTT
TRBJ1-5,few,TRBV28,TRBD1,CASRPGTGDQPQHF,TGTGCCAGCAGGCCCGGGACAGGGGATCAGCCCCAGCATTTT
TRBJ1-1,many,TRBV25-1,-,CASGDPKAFF,TGTGCCAGCGGAGATCCTAAAGCTTTCTTT
TRBJ2-7,-,TRBV9,-,CASSVEAGTIYEQYF,TGTGCCAGCAGCGTAGAGGCAGGGACGATCTACGAGCAGTACTTC
TRBJ2-1,-,TRBV5-4,TRBD2,CASSLKASGVPRQFF,TGTGCCAGCAGCTTGAAAGCCAGCGGGGTCCCAAGGCAGTTCTTC
TRBJ1-5,few,TRBV30,-,CAWSDRLREPQHF,TGTGCCTGGAGTGACCGCCTTCGGGAGCCCCAGCATTTT
TRBJ2-5,-,TRBV11-1,-,CASSYRQQETQYF,TGTGCCAGCAGCTATAGGCAACAAGAGACCCAGTACTTC